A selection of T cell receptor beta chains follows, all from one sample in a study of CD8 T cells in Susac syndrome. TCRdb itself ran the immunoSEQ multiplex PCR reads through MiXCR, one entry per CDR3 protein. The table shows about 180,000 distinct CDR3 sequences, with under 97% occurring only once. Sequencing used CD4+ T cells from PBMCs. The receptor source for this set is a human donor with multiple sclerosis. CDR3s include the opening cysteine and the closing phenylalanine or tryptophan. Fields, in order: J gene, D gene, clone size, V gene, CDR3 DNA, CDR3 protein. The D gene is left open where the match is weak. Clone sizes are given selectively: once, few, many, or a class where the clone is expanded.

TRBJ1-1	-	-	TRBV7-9	TGTGCCAGCAGCCCTAGCAAAGTCATAACGGACACTGAAGCTTTCTTT	CASSPSKVITDTEAFF
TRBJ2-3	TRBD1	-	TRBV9	TGTGCCAGCAGCCCCGGGACAGGGTTTGTTTACACAGATACGCAGTATTTT	CASSPGTGFVYTDTQYF
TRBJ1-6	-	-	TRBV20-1	TGCAGTGCTAGACCCCCCTGGCAGGGGTCCTCCTATAATTCACCCCTCCACTTT	CSARPPWQGSSYNSPLHF
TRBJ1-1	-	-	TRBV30	TGTGCCTGGAGTCTTCTCAGTCCAGGGAACACTGAAGCTTTCTTT	CAWSLLSPGNTEAFF
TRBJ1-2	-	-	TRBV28	TGTGCCAGCAGAGGGGACGGTAATTATGGCTACACCTTC	CASRGDGNYGYTF
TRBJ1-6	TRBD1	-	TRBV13	TGTGCCAGCAGCCCCCGACAGGGGAGGAATTCACCCCTCCACTTT	CASSPRQGRNSPLHF
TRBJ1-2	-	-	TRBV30	TGTGCCTGGAGTGTTTTCAACTATGGCTACACCTTC	CAWSVFNYGYTF
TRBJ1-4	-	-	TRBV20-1	TGCAGTGCTACGAATACAGGGCTGGATGAAAAACTGTTTTTT	CSATNTGLDEKLFF
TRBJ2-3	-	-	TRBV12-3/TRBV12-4	TGTGCCAGCAGTTTAGGCCTCGAGGAGTATTTT	CASSLGLEEYF
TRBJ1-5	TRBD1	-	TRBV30	TGTGCCTGGAGTGAGGGACAGGGTAACAGCTATCAGCCCCAGCATTTT	CAWSEGQGNSYQPQHF
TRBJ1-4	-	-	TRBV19	TGTGCCAGTAGTATAACGAAGTGGAGGGCAAATGAAAAACTGTTTTTT	CASSITKWRANEKLFF
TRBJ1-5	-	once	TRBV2	TGTGCCAGCAGTGAGGTGGGGGCATCGCCCCAGCATTTT	CASSEVGASPQHF
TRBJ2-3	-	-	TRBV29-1	TGCAGCGTTGCCTTTTTGGTAGCGGCCCTAACAGATACGCAGTATTTT	CSVAFLVAALTDTQYF
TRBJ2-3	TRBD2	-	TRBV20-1	TGCAGTGCTCCCGGGGGGGAGAACCCAGATACGCAGTATTTT	CSAPGGENPDTQYF
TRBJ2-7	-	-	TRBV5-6	TGTGCCAGCAGCTTTGGGGGTACCCAGTACGAGCAGTACTTC	CASSFGGTQYEQYF
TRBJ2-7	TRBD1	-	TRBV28	TGTGCCAGCATGTTGGACAGGCCAGGGGGAGAGCAGTACTTC	CASMLDRPGGEQYF
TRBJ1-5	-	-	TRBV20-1	TGCAGTGCGATTGGTCAGGGCGATCAGCCCCAGCATTTT	CSAIGQGDQPQHF
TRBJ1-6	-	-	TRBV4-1	TGCGCCAGCAGCCAACAATCCCGCGGCCCGGGCAGGCAACATACTTCACCCCTCCACTTT	CASSQQSRGPGRQHTSPLHF
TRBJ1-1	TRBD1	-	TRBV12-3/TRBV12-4	TGTGCCAGCAGTTTCATGGGACAGGCAGCTTTCTTT	CASSFMGQAAFF
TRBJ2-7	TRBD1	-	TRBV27	TGTGCCAGCAGTCGGTATGGGGGACAGGGGCTCTCCTACGAGCAGTACTTC	CASSRYGGQGLSYEQYF
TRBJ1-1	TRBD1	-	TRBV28	TGTGCCAGCAGGGCCCAGGGGGTACGCACTGAAGCTTTCTTT	CASRAQGVRTEAFF
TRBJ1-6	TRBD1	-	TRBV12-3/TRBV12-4	TGTGCCAGCAGACCGACAGGGGAGTCTTCACCCCTCCACTTT	CASRPTGESSPLHF
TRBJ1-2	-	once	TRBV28	TGTGCCAGCTGGGACCTTAACTATGGCTACACCTTC	CASWDLNYGYTF
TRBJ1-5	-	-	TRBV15	TGTGCCACCAGCAGAGATATTGGAGGCCGTCAGCCCCAGCATTTT	CATSRDIGGRQPQHF
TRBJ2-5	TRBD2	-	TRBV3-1	TGTGCCAGCAGCCAAGGTCTAGCGGGGAGGGAGACCCAGTACTTC	CASSQGLAGRETQYF
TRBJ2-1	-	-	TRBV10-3	TGTGCCAGGAGCCCGGTCGAGTTCTTC	CARSPVEFF
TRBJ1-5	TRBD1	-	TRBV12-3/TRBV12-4	TGTGCCAGCAGTTTAGCCGGGACAGGGAGAGGGAGGGGTAGCAATCAGCCCCAGCATTTT	CASSLAGTGRGRGSNQPQHF
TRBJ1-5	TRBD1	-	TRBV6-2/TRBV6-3	TGTGCCAGCACCAAAGAGGGGGCCGGCAATCAGCCCCAGCATTTT	CASTKEGAGNQPQHF
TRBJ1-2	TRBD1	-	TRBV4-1	TGCGCCAGCAGCCAAGATATGGGACAGGATTATGGCTACACCTTC	CASSQDMGQDYGYTF
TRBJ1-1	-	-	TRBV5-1	TGCGCCAGCAGTGAGGGGTCCCTTAACACTGAAGCTTTCTTT	CASSEGSLNTEAFF
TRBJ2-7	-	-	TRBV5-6	TGTGCCAGCAGCTTGGGGGCAGGACGTAGGGGTAACGAGCAGTACTTC	CASSLGAGRRGNEQYF
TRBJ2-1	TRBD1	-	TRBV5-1	TGCGCCAGCAGCTGGACAGGGAATGAGCAGTTCTTC	CASSWTGNEQFF
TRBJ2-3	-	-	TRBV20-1	TGCAGTGCTAGAGATTCGGGGGCTCCTGATGCAGATACGCAGTATTTT	CSARDSGAPDADTQYF
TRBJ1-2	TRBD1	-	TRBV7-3	TGTGCCAGCAGCTTCACAGGGGGTAATGGCTACACCTTC	CASSFTGGNGYTF
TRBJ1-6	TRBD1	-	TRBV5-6	TGTGCCAGCAGCTTGTGGCAGGGGGCTTCACCCCTCCACTTT	CASSLWQGASPLHF
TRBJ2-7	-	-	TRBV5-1	TGCGCCAGCAGCTTGGCCTACCCAACCGAGCAGTACTTC	CASSLAYPTEQYF
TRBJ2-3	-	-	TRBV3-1	TGTGCCAGCAGCCAAGACTACCGGGATACGCAGTATTTT	CASSQDYRDTQYF
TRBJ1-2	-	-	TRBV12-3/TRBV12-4	TGTGCCAGCAGTTTTGACGGGAACTATGGCTACACCTTC	CASSFDGNYGYTF
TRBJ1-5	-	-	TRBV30	TGTGCCTGGAGTGTAGGGAGGCAGCCCCAGCATTTT	CAWSVGRQPQHF
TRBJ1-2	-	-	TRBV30	TGTGCCTGGAGTACCGGGACACTTTATGGCTACACCTTC	CAWSTGTLYGYTF
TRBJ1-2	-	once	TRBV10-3	TGTGCCATCAGTGAGTGGGGGGAAACTAACTATGGCTACACCTTC	CAISEWGETNYGYTF
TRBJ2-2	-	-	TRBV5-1	TGCGCCAGCAGAGGCTTAACCGGGGAGCTGTTTTTT	CASRGLTGELFF
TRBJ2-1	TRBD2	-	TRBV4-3	TGCGCCAGCAGCCCCTCTGGCGGGGGGGCCGATGAGCAGTTCTTC	CASSPSGGGADEQFF
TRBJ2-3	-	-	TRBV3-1	TGTGCCAGCAGCCAAGTCCGACGGTCGCAGTATTTT	CASSQVRRSQYF
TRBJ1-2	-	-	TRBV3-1	TGTGCCAGCAGCCAAGCGATGGGGGCAGGCTATGGCTACACCTTC	CASSQAMGAGYGYTF
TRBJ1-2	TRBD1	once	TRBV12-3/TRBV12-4	TGTGCCAGCAGGACAGGGGGCTCTTATGGCTACACCTTC	CASRTGGSYGYTF
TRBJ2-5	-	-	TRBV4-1	TGCGCCAGCAGCCCAATCCCCCTCGGGCGGAGCGAGACCCAGTACTTC	CASSPIPLGRSETQYF
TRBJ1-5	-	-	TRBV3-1	TGTGCCAGCAGCCAGTACGGCAGTAATCAGCCCCAGCATTTT	CASSQYGSNQPQHF
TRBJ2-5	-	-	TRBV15	TGTGCCACCAGCAGAGATCGCTTGCAGGTCGGAGAGACCCAGTACTTC	CATSRDRLQVGETQYF